This T cell receptor (beta chain) stems from a study of T cells in Graves' hyperthyroidism and ophthalmopathy. V was cut by 6 bases and J by 0 bases, with 11 bases left in between. The CDR3 contains 14 residues. Germline values: CDR1 ENHRY, CDR2 SYGVKD. The table lists this clonotype with a few counts. Authors of the study amplified TCR beta CDR3 regions from RNA transcripts. The HTBI set primed first-round TCR CDR3 RT-PCR. TCRdb called the multiplex PCR reads again in MiXCR, with one record for every CDR3 protein. The sample yields fewer than 750,000 distinct CDR3 sequences, 13% to 15% seen once. This chain links TRBV10-3 with TRBJ1-1, with D maybe TRBD1 (5 bases). The sequenced sample was blood. This receptor was taken from a woman in her 50s with Graves' ophthalmopathy. CDR3 sequence (DNA): TGTGCCATCAGGCCGCAGGGAATGAACACTGAAGCTTTCTTT. Its translation: CAIRPQGMNTEAFF.